This T cell receptor beta chain was captured by sequencing in a study of cytomegalovirus exposure and HLA in healthy donors. Study-wide findings and caveats: Apart from CMV serostatus, no immune exposure information was available.

As regards this clone: What it binds is unknown.

The V end was cut by 4 bases, the J end by 5 bases, with 5 bases between. Looked up from germline, CDR1 is MNHNY and CDR2 is SVGAGI (reference sequence). The CDR3 runs to 11 residues. With 60 Vbeta and 13 Jbeta primers, the PCR was carried out. This table comes from immunoSEQ multiplex PCR, and its TCRdb copy is limited to in-frame clones, with some not included. The sample has 110,000 to 150,000 clones; 80% are singletons. Sequenced material: PBMCs. The origin of this receptor is a man between 40 and 49 years old in good health and CMV-seronegative. The chain joins TRBV6-6 to TRBJ1-1; D is ambiguous. This CDR3 is CASSSGTEAFF. As DNA, the CDR3 is TGTGCCAGCAGTTCCGGGACTGAAGCTTTCTTT.